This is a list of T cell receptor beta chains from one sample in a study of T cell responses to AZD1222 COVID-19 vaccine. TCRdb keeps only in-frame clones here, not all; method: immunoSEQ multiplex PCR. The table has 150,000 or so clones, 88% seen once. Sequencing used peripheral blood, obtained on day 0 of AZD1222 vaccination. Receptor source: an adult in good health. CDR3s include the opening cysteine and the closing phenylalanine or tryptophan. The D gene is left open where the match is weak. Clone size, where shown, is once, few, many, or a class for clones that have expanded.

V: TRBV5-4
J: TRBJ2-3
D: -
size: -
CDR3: CASSLVGIPTDTQYF
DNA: TGTGCCAGCAGCTTGGTCGGCATTCCTACAGATACGCAGTATTTT

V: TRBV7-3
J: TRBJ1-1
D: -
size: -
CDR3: CASTPQGGKATEAFF
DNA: TGTGCCAGCACCCCTCAAGGGGGGAAGGCGACTGAAGCTTTCTTT

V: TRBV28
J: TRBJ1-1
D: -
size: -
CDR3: CASSPYDRRTEAFF
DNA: TGTGCCAGCAGTCCTTACGACAGGCGCACTGAAGCTTTCTTT

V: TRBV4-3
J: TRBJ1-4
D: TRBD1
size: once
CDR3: CASSHPPPLDRGENEKLFF
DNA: TGCGCCAGCAGCCACCCCCCACCCCTTGACAGGGGAGAGAATGAAAAACTGTTTTTT

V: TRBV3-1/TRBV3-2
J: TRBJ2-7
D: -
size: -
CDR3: CASTPLGGAEQYF
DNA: TGTGCCAGCACCCCCTTGGGGGGTGCCGAGCAGTACTTC

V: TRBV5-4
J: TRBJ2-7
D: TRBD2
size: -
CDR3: CASSLGASGGLYEQYF
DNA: TGTGCCAGCAGCTTGGGGGCTAGCGGGGGGCTCTACGAGCAGTACTTC

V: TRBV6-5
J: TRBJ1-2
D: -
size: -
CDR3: CASSYSRGRLGGYTF
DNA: TGTGCCAGCAGTTACAGCAGGGGCCGCCTGGGTGGCTACACCTTC

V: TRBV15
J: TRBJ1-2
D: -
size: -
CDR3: CATSSQTGNYGYTF
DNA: TGTGCCACCAGCAGCCAGACGGGGAACTATGGCTACACCTTC

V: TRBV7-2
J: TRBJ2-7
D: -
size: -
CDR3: CASSSTGFYEQYF
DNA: TGTGCCAGCAGCTCGACAGGTTTCTACGAGCAGTACTTC

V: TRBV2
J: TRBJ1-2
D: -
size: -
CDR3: CASSEQRGYGYTF
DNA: TGTGCCAGCAGTGAGCAAAGGGGGTATGGCTACACCTTC

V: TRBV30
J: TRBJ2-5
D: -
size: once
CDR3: CAWSVGLGETQYF
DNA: TGTGCCTGGAGTGTGGGGTTAGGGGAGACCCAGTACTTC

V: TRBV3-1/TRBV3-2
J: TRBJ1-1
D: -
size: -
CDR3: CASSLNRVEAFF
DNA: TGTGCCAGCAGCCTCAACCGGGTTGAAGCTTTCTTT

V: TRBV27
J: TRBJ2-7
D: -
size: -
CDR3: CASSLTRAHEQYF
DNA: TGTGCCAGCAGTTTAACCCGGGCTCACGAGCAGTACTTC

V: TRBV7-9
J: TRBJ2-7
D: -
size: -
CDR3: CASIGQGREYEQYF
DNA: TGTGCCAGCATTGGGCAAGGACGGGAATACGAGCAGTACTTC

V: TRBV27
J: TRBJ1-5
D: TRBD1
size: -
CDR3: CASSLFGGQGGTQPQHF
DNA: TGTGCCAGCAGTTTATTCGGCGGACAGGGAGGGACTCAGCCCCAGCATTTT

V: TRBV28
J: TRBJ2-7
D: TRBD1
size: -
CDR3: CASSLSGTGGSEQYF
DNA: TGTGCCAGCAGTCTGTCCGGGACAGGGGGCTCCGAGCAGTACTTC

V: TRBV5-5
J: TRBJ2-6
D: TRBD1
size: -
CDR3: CASSGQDSGANVLTF
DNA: TGTGCCAGCAGCGGACAGGACTCTGGGGCCAACGTCCTGACTTTC

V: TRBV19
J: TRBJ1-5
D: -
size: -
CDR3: CASKDVGGRLSNQPQHF
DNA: TGTGCCAGTAAGGATGTGGGGGGGAGGCTTAGCAATCAGCCCCAGCATTTT

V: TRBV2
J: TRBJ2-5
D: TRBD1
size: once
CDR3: CASSVQGEGETQYF
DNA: TGTGCCAGCAGTGTTCAGGGGGAAGGTGAGACCCAGTACTTC

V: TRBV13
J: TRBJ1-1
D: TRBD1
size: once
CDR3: CASSSTGRRAEAFF
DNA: TGTGCCAGCAGCTCGACAGGGCGGAGGGCTGAAGCTTTCTTT

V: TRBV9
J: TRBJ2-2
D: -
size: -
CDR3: CASSVGRNTGELFF
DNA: TGTGCCAGCAGCGTAGGAAGGAACACCGGGGAGCTGTTTTTT

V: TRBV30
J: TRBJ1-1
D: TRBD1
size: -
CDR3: CAWRGGQGAGVMNTEAFF
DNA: TGTGCCTGGAGGGGAGGGCAGGGGGCAGGTGTTATGAACACTGAAGCTTTCTTT

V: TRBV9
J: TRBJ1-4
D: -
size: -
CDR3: CASSVGGSTNEKLFF
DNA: TGTGCCAGCAGCGTAGGGGGATCAACTAATGAAAAACTGTTTTTT

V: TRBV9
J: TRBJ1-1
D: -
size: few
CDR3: CASSVAPMNTEAFF
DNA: TGTGCCAGCAGCGTAGCCCCTATGAACACTGAAGCTTTCTTT

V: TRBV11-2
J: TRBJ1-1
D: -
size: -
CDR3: CASSLQVEAFF
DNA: TGTGCCAGCAGCTTACAGGTTGAAGCTTTCTTT

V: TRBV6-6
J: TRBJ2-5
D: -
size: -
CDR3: CASSYRRQETQYF
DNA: TGTGCCAGCAGTTACCGGCGGCAAGAGACCCAGTACTTC

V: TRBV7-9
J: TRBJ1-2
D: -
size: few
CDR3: CASSTLQVPYGYTF
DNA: TGTGCCAGCAGCACCCTCCAGGTTCCCTATGGCTACACCTTC

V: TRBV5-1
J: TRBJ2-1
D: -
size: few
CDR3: CASSRPGSNEQFF
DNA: TGCGCCAGCTCTCGTCCCGGGAGCAATGAGCAGTTCTTC

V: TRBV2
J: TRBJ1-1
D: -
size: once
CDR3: CATNSERAEAFF
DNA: TGTGCCACGAACAGCGAGAGGGCTGAAGCTTTCTTT

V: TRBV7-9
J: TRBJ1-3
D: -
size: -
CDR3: CGADNSSGNTIYF
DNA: TGTGGCGCAGACAACTCCTCTGGAAACACCATATATTTT

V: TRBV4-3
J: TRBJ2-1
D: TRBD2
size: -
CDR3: CASSQDATSTYNEQFF
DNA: TGCGCCAGCAGCCAAGATGCGACTAGCACATACAATGAGCAGTTCTTC

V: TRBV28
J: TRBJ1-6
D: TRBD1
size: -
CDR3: CASSFRDRYSPLHF
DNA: TGTGCCAGCAGTTTCCGGGACAGGTATTCACCCCTCCACTTT

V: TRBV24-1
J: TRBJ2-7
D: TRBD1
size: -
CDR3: CATSDPSGGSYEQYF
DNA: TGTGCCACCAGTGATCCATCAGGGGGCTCCTACGAGCAGTACTTC

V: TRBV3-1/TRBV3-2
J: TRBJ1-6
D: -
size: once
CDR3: CASSQEGTVINSPLHF
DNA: TGTGCCAGCAGCCAAGAGGGGACGGTCATAAATTCACCCCTCCACTTT

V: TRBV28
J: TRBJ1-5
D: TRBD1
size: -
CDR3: CASSFGQGNNQPQHF
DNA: TGTGCCAGCAGTTTCGGACAGGGAAACAATCAGCCCCAGCATTTT

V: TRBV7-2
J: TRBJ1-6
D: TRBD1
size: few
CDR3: CASSPRTGGTNNSPLHF
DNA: TGTGCCAGCAGCCCTCGGACAGGGGGAACAAATAATTCACCCCTCCACTTT

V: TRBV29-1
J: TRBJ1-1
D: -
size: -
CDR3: CSVEGNTEAFF
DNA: TGCAGCGTTGAGGGGAACACTGAAGCTTTCTTT

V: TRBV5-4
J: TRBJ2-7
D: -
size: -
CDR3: CASSSRDGLYEQYF
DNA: TGTGCCAGCAGCTCCCGGGACGGACTTTACGAGCAGTACTTC

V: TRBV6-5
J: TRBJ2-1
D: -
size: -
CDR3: CASSLYNEQFF
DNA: TGTGCCAGCAGTCTATACAATGAGCAGTTCTTC

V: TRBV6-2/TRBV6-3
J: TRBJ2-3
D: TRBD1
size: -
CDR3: CASSYTPGTGTDTQYF
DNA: TGTGCCAGCAGTTACACTCCCGGGACAGGGACAGATACGCAGTATTTT

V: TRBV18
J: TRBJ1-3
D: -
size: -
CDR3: CASSPTEATSGNTIYF
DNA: TGTGCCAGCTCCCCCACAGAGGCAACCTCTGGAAACACCATATATTTT

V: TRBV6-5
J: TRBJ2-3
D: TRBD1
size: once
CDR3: CASSYSRQGANTQYF
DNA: TGTGCCAGCAGTTACTCCCGACAGGGGGCGAATACGCAGTATTTT

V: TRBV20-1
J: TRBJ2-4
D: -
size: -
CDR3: CSAGRNIQYF
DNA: TGCAGTGCTGGCAGAAACATTCAGTACTTC

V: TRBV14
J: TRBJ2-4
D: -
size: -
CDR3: CASSQLVKNIQYF
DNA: TGTGCCAGCAGCCAACTGGTCAAAAACATTCAGTACTTC

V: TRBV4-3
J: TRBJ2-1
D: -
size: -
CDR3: CASSHGLRRGAPQLYNEQFF
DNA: TGCGCCAGCAGCCACGGATTGAGGCGCGGGGCGCCTCAGCTCTACAATGAGCAGTTCTTC

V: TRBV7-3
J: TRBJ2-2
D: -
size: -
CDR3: CASSHIGGPLNTGELFF
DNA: TGTGCCAGCAGCCACATTGGGGGGCCTTTGAACACCGGGGAGCTGTTTTTT

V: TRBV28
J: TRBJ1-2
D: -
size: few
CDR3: CASAVGNYGYTF
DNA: TGTGCCAGCGCGGTGGGCAACTATGGCTACACCTTC

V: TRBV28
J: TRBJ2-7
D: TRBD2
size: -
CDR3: CASTGGGFYEQYF
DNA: TGTGCCAGCACCGGGGGGGGTTTCTACGAGCAGTACTTC

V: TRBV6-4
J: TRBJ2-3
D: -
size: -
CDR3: CASSDSGGSTDTQYF
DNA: TGTGCCAGCAGTGACTCCGGGGGATCCACAGATACGCAGTATTTT

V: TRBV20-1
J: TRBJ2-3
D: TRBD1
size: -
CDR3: CSASSPDRGADTQYF
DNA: TGCAGTGCTAGTAGCCCGGACAGGGGGGCAGATACGCAGTATTTT

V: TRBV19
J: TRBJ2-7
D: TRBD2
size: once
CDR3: CASSPGLAGAYEQYF
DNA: TGTGCCAGTAGTCCGGGACTAGCGGGAGCCTACGAGCAGTACTTC

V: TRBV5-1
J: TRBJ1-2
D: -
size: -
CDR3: CASSLVGDGYTF
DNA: TGCGCCAGCAGCTTGGTAGGGGATGGCTACACCTTC

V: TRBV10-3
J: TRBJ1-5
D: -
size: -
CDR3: CAISDQRGRDNQPQHF
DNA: TGTGCCATCAGTGACCAACGGGGCAGGGACAATCAGCCCCAGCATTTT